The 2 T cell receptor beta chains in this list originate from one sample, sequenced in a study of shared clonotypes between healthy human individuals. The data were produced by immunoSEQ multiplex PCR, yet TCRdb's version contains in-frame clones alone and is incomplete. The sample lists 950,000 to 1,200,000 clones; approximately 77% were seen once. Sequenced material: memory CD4+ T cells from PBMCs. Sample subset: CD45RA-negative fraction. The receptors were gathered from a man younger than 35 in good health. Some clones in this sample may be carry-over from other donors' samples.

V and J are TRBV18 and TRBJ2-2; no reliable D call. Trimming took 6 bases from V and 6 from J, leaving 17 bases between them. This CDR3 is built from 15 residues. Germline CDR1 is KGHSH and CDR2 is LQKENI. The CDR3 DNA follows: TGTGCCAGCTCCCCGGGCGCAGTAGGAGCCGGGGAGCTGTTTTTT. Protein product: CASSPGAVGAGELFF.

CDR3 in amino acids: CASIFREGGTYQPQHF. CDR3 bases: TGTGCCAGCATTTTTAGGGAGGGAGGGACGTATCAGCCCCAGCATTTT. The V call is TRBV28, the J call TRBJ1-5, with D possibly TRBD1 on 5 matching bases. The CDR3 sequence is 16 residues long. CDR1 MDHEN and CDR2 SYDVKM come from the germline V gene. V lost 7 bases to trimming and J lost 5 bases, with 21 bases between them.